These T cell receptor beta chains were read from a single sample in a study of cytomegalovirus exposure and HLA in healthy donors. The data were produced by immunoSEQ multiplex PCR, yet TCRdb's version contains in-frame clones alone and is incomplete. The sample holds around 200,000 clones, around nine tenths seen once. The sequenced sample consisted of PBMCs. These receptors originate from a woman aged 25 to 39 in good health and CMV-seronegative. Each CDR3 is given without its conserved first and last residue.

j_gene: TRBJ2-5
v_gene: TRBV29-1
CDR3aa: SVEGQGETQY

j_gene: TRBJ1-5
v_gene: TRBV28
CDR3aa: ASSTTDQPQH

j_gene: TRBJ2-3
v_gene: TRBV7-8
CDR3aa: ASSLAGTSTDTQY

j_gene: TRBJ2-2
v_gene: TRBV28
CDR3aa: ASSFPRSGVWTGELF

j_gene: TRBJ2-7
v_gene: TRBV7-8
CDR3aa: ASSSTGGRDEQY

j_gene: TRBJ2-3
v_gene: TRBV2
CDR3aa: ASSSLRGNTQY

j_gene: TRBJ2-3
v_gene: TRBV5-1
CDR3aa: ASSSLQGRTDTQY

j_gene: TRBJ1-2
v_gene: TRBV28
CDR3aa: ASSMGQFYGYT

j_gene: TRBJ2-1
v_gene: TRBV7-6
CDR3aa: ASSSGLAGFYNEQF

j_gene: TRBJ2-2
v_gene: TRBV5-1
CDR3aa: ASSLDGLNTGELF

j_gene: TRBJ2-7
v_gene: TRBV18
CDR3aa: ASSPPGRAPLSYEQY

j_gene: TRBJ2-5
v_gene: TRBV7-3
CDR3aa: ASSLRPRQGELETQY

j_gene: TRBJ2-7
v_gene: TRBV27
CDR3aa: ASSLRGAGYEQY

j_gene: TRBJ2-1
v_gene: TRBV5-4
CDR3aa: ASSLRLAGSWNEQF

j_gene: TRBJ2-3
v_gene: TRBV20-1
CDR3aa: SAHTDTQY

j_gene: TRBJ2-3
v_gene: TRBV10-2
CDR3aa: ASSEASVVDTQY

j_gene: TRBJ1-5
v_gene: TRBV23-1
CDR3aa: ASSQSGQGENQPQH

j_gene: TRBJ2-5
v_gene: TRBV2
CDR3aa: AIHGQGTPQETQY

j_gene: TRBJ2-5
v_gene: TRBV28
CDR3aa: ASTLPGAVETQY

j_gene: TRBJ1-2
v_gene: TRBV19
CDR3aa: ASSIDREKGGYT